Sequencing of this T cell receptor (beta chain) was carried out in a study of early T cells in non-severe SARS-CoV-2 infection listed by TCRdb under 2021. Looking at the study overall: Because TCR sequencing relied on bulk RNA taken from unsorted whole blood, pairing of alpha and beta chains was not possible.

Receptors were amplified or captured by 5' RACE. The reads were generated on a NextSeq 500. To correct for sequencing error and PCR bias, the TCR library protocol tagged individual cDNA molecules with unique molecular identifiers. Both TCR alpha and beta chains were sequenced, and tight co-correlation was observed between alpha and beta sequence abundances in each sample. The authors processed their data as follows. V gene, J gene and CDR3 annotation of TCR sequences was performed with Decombinator V4. TCRs were defined as expanded if a significant change between any two time points was detected under a Poisson model with p below 0.0001. Abundances of TCRs were expressed as counts per million after normalisation to the total number of TCRs sequenced in each sample. TRAV1-2 paired with TRAJ12, TRAJ20 or TRAJ33 defined MAIT TCRs, while TRAV10 paired with TRAJ18 defined iNKT TCRs. VDJdb, accessed on 1 November 2021, was searched for TCRs annotated for CMV, EBV and SARS-CoV-2, and TCRs annotated for more than one antigen were excluded. TCRdb applied fastp at Q25 and MiXCR to the public reads, then kept only in-frame beta chains. Rows matching on CDR3 protein sequence are summarized as one entry with the most common DNA and genes. What appears here as the V and J calls and clone size reflects TCRdb's work, not the paper's. The sample table holds tens of thousands of distinct CDR3 sequences, of which 14% to 15% were seen once. Roughly 6% of the sample belongs to the ten largest clones.

The V and J ends are trimmed by 3 bases and 7 bases, leaving 7 bases between them. Taken from the germline V gene, the CDR1 and CDR2 loops are SGHDN and FVKESK. The CDR3 holds 12 amino acids from the cysteine to the phenylalanine. The entry retains the CDR3 DNA only, 36 bases that are in frame from base 1. This clonotype was counted only a few times. Its recognized antigen is unknown. The sample holds no much larger clone one base away, and base qualities are not on file. Set within a cohort of healthcare workers in London, UK, this nested case-control study involved weekly PCR testing of nasopharyngeal swabs along with blood sampling. Between 23 and 31 March 2020, the week of the UK lockdown, healthcare workers were enrolled and then followed up weekly for as long as 16 weeks. Study-wide findings and limitations: VDJdb matching was skewed toward anti-spike CD8 responses and likely underestimated virus-specific expansions, missing private and CD4 specificities.

Source material: whole blood. This TCR derives from an adult who was a healthcare worker with PCR-confirmed SARS-CoV-2 infection or an uninfected control (not recorded which). The chain uses TRBV14 and TRBJ2-1; no confident D gene assignment can be made. CDR3 sequence: CASSHLGNEQFF. The DNA sequence is given as TGTGCCAGCAGCCATTTAGGGAATGAGCAGTTCTTC.